This T cell receptor (beta chain) was recovered during a study of blood T cell repertoires in COVID-19 (dated by TCRdb to about 2020). Study-wide context: Samples covering the acute and convalescent phases of COVID-19 were provided by collaborators in the United States, Italy and Spain. Nearly every sample came with metadata listing a de-identified subject ID, COVID-19 status, age in years and sex. Where HLA class I and class II types were available, the types were taken from metadata supplied by the sample provider, not from assay-based typing. The repertoires were made available in a free public database intended to serve as a resource for research on the immune response to SARS-CoV-2. The samples were drawn from the first 160 participants of the ongoing ImmuneRACE study and from 950 to 1,500 subjects provided by 6 global collaborators. Subjects who had been exposed to COVID-19, were actively infected with it, or had recovered from it provided the deeply sampled blood TCRbeta repertoires that made up the dataset. The prospective study material was composed of cDNA or gDNA derived from T cells, B-cell-depleted T cells, or PBMCs. Beyond this particular receptor, the publication reports: The amount of clinical and demographic metadata varied by source and participant and was provided uncurated.

TCRbeta CDR3 regions were amplified from genomic DNA by means of the immunoSEQ Assay, a bias-controlled multiplex PCR. Per the authors' processing: The number of nucleated cells in each sample was estimated by amplification of reference gene primers within the assay. To quantify the absolute abundance of each unique TCRbeta CDR3 rearrangement, sequence reads were collapsed and filtered. For each sample, productive Simpson clonality was calculated as the square root of Simpson's diversity index across productive rearrangements. In TCRdb, the immuneACCESS table is reduced to in-frame sequences with V and J assigned. These tables do not hold every clone; where another copy was compared, an unresolved V gene accounts for under half, and the others remain unexplained. V and J calls plus clone size are reproduced from that table; the DNA served to infer D and trimming. In this sample the table shows over 100,000 clones, 85% of which occur a single time. The biggest ten clones account for over 1.2% of the sample.

The junction shows trimming of 1 base on V and 3 bases on J, and the gene matches do not reach 10 bases of it. Including the terminal cysteine and phenylalanine, the CDR3 comprises 16 residues. Only the CDR3 region is kept as DNA, spanning 48 bases read in frame from base 1. The germline V gene sets CDR1 to SGHDT and CDR2 to YYEEEE. Collaborating institutions collected whole blood in K2EDTA tubes following their own protocols. For TCRbeta analysis, collaborators shipped samples as frozen whole blood, isolated PBMCs, or DNA extracted from either of those sample types. About this clone itself: Which antigen it targets is not known. Base qualities are not provided; no much larger clone lies one nucleotide away.

The chain is assembled from TRBV5-6 and TRBJ2-7; 7 bases in the middle match TRBD2. The clonotype originates from a man between 35 and 55 years old with acute or convalescent COVID-19. The sequenced sample consisted of peripheral blood. The DNA is as follows: TGTGCCAGCAGCTTGTCTGTCCAGGGACTATTCTACGAGCAGTACTTC. This sequence encodes CASSLSVQGLFYEQYF.